This TCR beta chain was obtained from a study of cytomegalovirus exposure and HLA in healthy donors. After removal of 1 base from V and 8 bases from J, the junction contained 4 bases not matched to a gene. Germline CDR1 is SGHRS and CDR2 is YFSETQ. CDR3 length: 14 amino acids. The PCR employed 60 Vbeta primers together with 13 Jbeta primers. Sequencing used immunoSEQ multiplex PCR; TCRdb keeps in-frame clones, though not all of them. The table has about 160,000 clones, just under 80% seen once. Turning to this clone: Its matching antigen is unknown.

Study-wide findings and caveats: Analysis performed later found 16,951 TCR beta sequences associated with HLA alleles at 0.05 false discovery rate. The study recorded 164 TCR beta chains that were cytomegalovirus-associated.

This sequence originates from a woman in her forties or fifties in good health and CMV-seronegative. V and J are TRBV5-1 and TRBJ2-1, with TRBD2 identical over 9 bases. Sample: PBMCs. CDR3 residues: CASSLTSGRYEQFF. The DNA of the CDR3 is TGCGCCAGCAGCTTGACCAGCGGGAGGTATGAGCAGTTCTTC.